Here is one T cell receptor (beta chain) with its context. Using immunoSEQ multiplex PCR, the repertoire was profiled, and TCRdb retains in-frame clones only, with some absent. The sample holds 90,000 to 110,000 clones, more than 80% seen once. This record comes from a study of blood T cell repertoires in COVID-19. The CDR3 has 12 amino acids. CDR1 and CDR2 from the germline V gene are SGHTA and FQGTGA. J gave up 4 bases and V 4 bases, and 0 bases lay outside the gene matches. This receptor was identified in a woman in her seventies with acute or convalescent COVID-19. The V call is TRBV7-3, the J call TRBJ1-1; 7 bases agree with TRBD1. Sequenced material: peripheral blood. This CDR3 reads CASSSGGTEAFF. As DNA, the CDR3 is TGTGCCAGCAGCTCAGGGGGCACTGAAGCTTTCTTT. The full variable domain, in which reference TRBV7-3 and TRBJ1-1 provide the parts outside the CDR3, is GAGVSQTPSNKVTEKGKYVELRCDPISGHTALYWYRQSLGQGPEFLIYFQGTGAADDSGLPNDRFFAVRPEGSVSTLKIQRTERGDSAVYLCASSSGGTEAFFGQGTRLTVV.